Reported below is one T cell receptor (beta chain). Antigen unknown. This sample stems from a study of response to subunit inactivated influenza vaccine. Broader study findings: There was a suggestion from the authors that each seasonal influenza vaccination recruits few new T cells.

This CDR3 has 14 residues. V was pared by 6 bases and J by 5 bases, with 7 bases of the junction left unmatched. Per the germline V gene, CDR1 is DFQATT and CDR2 is SNEGSKA (reference sequence). TCRdb called the RT-PCR reads again in MiXCR, with one record for every CDR3 protein. This table has hundreds of thousands of distinct CDR3 sequences, about 18% appearing once. This rearrangement joins TRBV20-1 to TRBJ2-7, with 13 positions matching TRBD2. Source: PBMCs from blood, taken about 5 days after vaccination. The sequence was obtained from a man in his forties or fifties who received an inactivated influenza vaccine. CDR3: CSALGTSGNHEQYF. The DNA for the CDR3 is TGCAGTGCCCTTGGGACTAGCGGGAACCACGAGCAGTACTTC.